Listed here is a single T cell receptor (beta chain). From germline, CDR1 is SGHVS and CDR2 FNYEAQ. Trimming removed 1 base at V and 5 bases at J, with 14 bases between. The CDR3 spans 15 residues. TCRdb re-called the 5' RACE reads with MiXCR, one entry per CDR3 protein. Of 430,000 or so distinct CDR3 sequences in the sample, 24% were seen once. This record comes from a study of identical twins. The sample also formed part of further work on T cells expressing NK-cell markers. From that report: A few donors likewise had their CD3+CD56-NKG2C+ fraction led by these clonotypes.

Sequenced material: CD4+ T cells sorted from blood. J is TRBJ1-1 and V is TRBV7-6; perhaps TRBD1 as D (5 bases). This receptor was identified in a young woman in good health. The CDR3 reads CASSLDPGRGTEAFF. The CDR3 region has the DNA TGTGCCAGCAGCTTAGATCCGGGGAGGGGAACTGAAGCTTTCTTT.